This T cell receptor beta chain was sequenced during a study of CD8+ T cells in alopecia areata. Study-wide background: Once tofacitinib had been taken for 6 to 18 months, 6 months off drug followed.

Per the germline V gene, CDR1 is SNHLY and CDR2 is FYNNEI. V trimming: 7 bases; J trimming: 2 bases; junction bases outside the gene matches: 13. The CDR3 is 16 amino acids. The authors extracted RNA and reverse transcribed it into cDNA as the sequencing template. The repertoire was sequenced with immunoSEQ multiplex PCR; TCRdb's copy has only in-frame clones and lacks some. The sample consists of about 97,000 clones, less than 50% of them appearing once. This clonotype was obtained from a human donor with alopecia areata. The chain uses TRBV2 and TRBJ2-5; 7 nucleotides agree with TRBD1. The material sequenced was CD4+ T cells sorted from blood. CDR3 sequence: CASTHGAGGSQETQYF. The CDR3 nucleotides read TGTGCCAGCACCCACGGGGCAGGGGGATCTCAAGAGACCCAGTACTTC.